A single sample gave rise to the 30 T cell receptor beta chains below, sequenced in a study of blood T cell repertoires in COVID-19. Using immunoSEQ multiplex PCR, the repertoire was profiled, and TCRdb retains in-frame clones only, with some absent. This table holds 150,000 or so clones, approximately 86% found once. Input material: peripheral blood. The receptors derive from a man aged 55 to 70 who had recovered from COVID-19.

The V call is TRBV7-2, the J call TRBJ2-7; maybe TRBD1 (6 bases). Trimming pared 5 bases from V and 0 bases from J, leaving 17 bases between. Per the germline V gene, CDR1 is SGHTA and CDR2 is FQGNSA. CDR3 length equals 16 residues. As DNA, the CDR3 is TGTGCCAGCAGCCCCATTGGGGGCTCTCTCTCCTACGAGCAGTACTTC. This codes for CASSPIGGSLSYEQYF.

The sample holds many counts of this clone. The chain recombines TRBV6-6 with TRBJ1-2, with 8 bases that match TRBD1. Germline CDR1 reads MNHNY; CDR2 reads SVGAGI (reference sequence). This CDR3 has 14 amino acids. Unmatched junction bases numbered 6, after V lost 5 bases and J lost 4 bases. The DNA of the CDR3 is TGTGCCAGCAGTCGGCAGGGGGCATCCTATGGCTACACCTTC. Translated, it gives CASSRQGASYGYTF.

The chain joins TRBV19 to TRBJ2-7; a possible D gene is TRBD2 (5 bases). This CDR3 comprises 12 residues. In germline, CDR1 is LNHDA, CDR2 SQIVND (reference sequence). The V and J ends lost 2 bases and 4 bases respectively, with 6 bases between them. The CDR3 DNA reads TGTGCCAGTAGTATAAGAGGGTACGAGCAGTACTTC. Amino acids: CASSIRGYEQYF.

V is TRBV19 and J is TRBJ2-2; 7 bases align to TRBD2. This CDR3 is 15 amino acids long. The V gene end was trimmed by 5 bases and the J gene end by 6 bases; junction bases not matched to a gene: 9. Germline V CDR1 and CDR2: LNHDA, SQIVND (reference sequence). CDR3 sequence (DNA): TGTGCCAGTAGTCCGACAGTTCTAGCGGCCGGGGAGCTGTTTTTT. Encoded protein: CASSPTVLAAGELFF.

The rearrangement uses TRBV19 and TRBJ2-6; 7 nucleotides line up with TRBD1. The CDR3 has 16 residues. V lost 10 bases to trimming and J lost 1 base; unmatched junction nucleotides: 10. Germline values: CDR1 LNHDA, CDR2 SQIVND (reference sequence). The CDR3 spells CATGQVGDSGANVLTF. The CDR3 bases are TGTGCCACCGGACAGGTTGGGGATTCTGGGGCCAACGTCCTGACTTTC.

With regard to this clone: Other DNA sequences in the sample encode the same CDR3. The V gene is TRBV9, the J gene TRBJ1-3, with D tentatively TRBD1 (6 bases). Looked up from germline, CDR1 is SGDLS and CDR2 is YYNGEE. V was trimmed by 4 bases and J by 0 bases, leaving 14 bases between them. This CDR3 spans 16 amino acids. In DNA, the CDR3 is TGTGCCAGCAGCCCCCGGGGGGCGAGCTCTGGAAACACCATATATTTT. Its protein product is CASSPRGASSGNTIYF.

This clone was detected only a few times. The V call is TRBV10-3, the J call TRBJ2-2; 13 nucleotides agree with TRBD2. CDR1 is ENHRY and CDR2 is SYGVKD in the germline V gene. The CDR3 covers 15 residues. The V segment lost 10 bases and the J segment 7 bases; nucleotides outside the gene matches: 9. CDR3 residues: CATETSGGAGGELFF. As DNA, the CDR3 is TGTGCCACCGAAACTAGCGGGGGGGCCGGCGGGGAGCTGTTTTTT.

The gene calls are TRBV5-4 and TRBJ1-5, with unresolved D. The germline V and J ends were trimmed by 1 base and 6 bases, with 8 bases remaining between them. The CDR3 spans 13 residues. Germline V gives CDR1 SGHNT, CDR2 YYREEE (reference sequence). CDR3 residues: CASSLNRLQPQHF. CDR3 in DNA: TGTGCCAGCAGCTTGAATCGACTTCAGCCCCAGCATTTT.

This CDR3 is CASSQGRDSGNTIYF. CDR3 DNA: TGCGCCAGCAGCCAAGGGAGGGATTCTGGAAACACCATATATTTT. The chain carries TRBV4-1 and TRBJ1-3; D not certain. The CDR3 consists of 15 residues. The germline V gene has CDR1 MGHRA and CDR2 YSYEKL. Trimming removed 1 base at V and 1 base at J, with 8 bases between.

The rearrangement joins TRBV6-5 to TRBJ2-2; D uncertain. V lost 4 bases and J lost 3, with 3 bases in between. Germline loops: CDR1 MNHEY, CDR2 SVGAGI. There are 12 residues in the CDR3. The CDR3: CASSSYTGELFF. CDR3 DNA sequence: TGTGCCAGCAGTTCCTACACCGGGGAGCTGTTTTTT.

The chain links TRBV6-1 to TRBJ2-5; possible D gene TRBD1, 5 bases. V was clipped by 2 bases and J by 4 bases, with 14 bases between them. The CDR3 totals 15 residues. Looked up from germline, CDR1 is MNHNS and CDR2 is SASEGT. The CDR3 here is CASSEWSGPRETQYF. The CDR3 DNA reads TGTGCCAGCAGTGAATGGTCAGGGCCCCGAGAGACCCAGTACTTC.

The chain is built from TRBV7-2 and TRBJ2-3; TRBD2 matches 9 bases. Germline CDR1 and CDR2: SGHTA and FQGNSA. Germline trimming cut 1 base from V and 6 bases from J; bases unmatched to any gene: 11. This CDR3 is built from 17 residues. In nucleotides, the CDR3 is TGTGCCAGCAGCTTAGAACCGCGGGGGGGTTCCACGGATACGCAGTATTTT. Its translation: CASSLEPRGGSTDTQYF.

The gene calls are TRBV15 and TRBJ2-2, with TRBD1 matching over 8 bases. Trimming at V came to 4 bases and at J to 5 bases, leaving 6 bases not matched to a gene. Looked up from germline, CDR1 is LNHNV and CDR2 is YYDKDF (reference sequence). The CDR3 has 15 amino acids. CDR3 amino acids: CATSKQTGGTGELFF. The CDR3 DNA is TGTGCCACCAGCAAGCAAACAGGGGGAACCGGGGAGCTGTTTTTT.

The chain carries TRBV6-5 and TRBJ1-1; D unclear. The CDR3 runs 13 residues. V lost 6 bases, J lost 1 base, and 9 bases lay in between. Per germline, CDR1 MNHEY and CDR2 SVGAGI. The CDR3 sequence is CASRETGNTEAFF. The CDR3 bases are TGTGCCAGCAGGGAGACTGGGAACACTGAAGCTTTCTTT.

The CDR3 DNA reads as TGTGCCAGCAGCTTAGGCGGCGCTAGCGGGGGGGCCGGTGAGACCCAGTACTTC. Its protein product is CASSLGGASGGAGETQYF. The J gene is TRBJ2-5, the V gene TRBV7-2, with 12 nucleotides matching TRBD2. This CDR3 has 18 amino acids. V lost 1 base to trimming and J lost 5 bases; unmatched junction nucleotides: 11. Germline CDR1 and CDR2: SGHTA and FQGNSA.

The rearrangement links TRBV7-3 to TRBJ2-6; D ambiguous. The V gene lost 6 bases and the J gene lost 0 bases, with 6 bases spanning the gap. Germline CDR1 is SGHTA and CDR2 is FQGTGA. The CDR3 totals 14 residues. CDR3 bases: TGTGCCAGCAGTCCTAGCTCTGGGGCCAACGTCCTGACTTTC. This translates into CASSPSSGANVLTF.

This clone has just one count. At one of its ends the junction is not consistent with the germline gene, which may arise from a read error. The chain is built from TRBV7-7 and TRBJ2-1; 7 bases fit TRBD2. In germline, CDR1 is SSHAT, CDR2 FNYEAQ (reference sequence). The CDR3 extends over 15 amino acids. The CDR3 here is CASSLSGDAYNEQFF. CDR3 nucleotides: TGTGCTAGCAGCTTAAGCGGGGATGCCTACAATGAGCAGTTCTTC.

The CDR3 sequence is CASLTGMNTEAFF. CDR3 coding DNA: TGTGCCAGCTTGACAGGGATGAACACTGAAGCTTTCTTT. J is TRBJ1-1 and V is TRBV6-5, with 7 bases matching TRBD1. The V segment lost 8 bases and the J segment 0 bases; nucleotides outside the gene matches: 3. There are 13 residues in the CDR3. Germline V CDR1 and CDR2: MNHEY, SVGAGI.

V and J are TRBV6-5 and TRBJ1-5, with 10 bases aligning to TRBD1. Trimming cost V 8 bases and J 2 bases; bases outside gene matches: 6. The CDR3 has 15 residues. CDR1 is MNHEY and CDR2 is SVGAGI in the germline V gene. CDR3 in DNA: TGTGCCAGCCATGGGACAGGGGATGGCAATCAGCCCCAGCATTTT. The encoded protein is CASHGTGDGNQPQHF.

In nucleotides, the CDR3 is TGTGCCTCCGGGAGGGGTCTCTGGAAGGGCGGGGAGCTGTTTTTT. Protein sequence: CASGRGLWKGGELFF. The rearrangement uses TRBV6-5 and TRBJ2-2, with TRBD2 identical over 8 bases. The CDR3 is 15 amino acids. The V segment lost 11 bases and the J segment 7 bases; nucleotides outside the gene matches: 15. Per germline, CDR1 MNHEY and CDR2 SVGAGI.

This chain joins TRBV9 and TRBJ2-6; D is possibly TRBD1 (6 bases). The V and J ends lost 3 bases and 0 bases respectively, with 7 bases between them. Germline CDR1 is SGDLS and CDR2 is YYNGEE. The length of the CDR3 is 15 residues. The chain's CDR3 is CASSGGGSGANVLTF. The CDR3 nucleotides read TGTGCCAGCAGCGGAGGGGGCTCTGGGGCCAACGTCCTGACTTTC.

For the CDR3, the DNA is TGCGCCAGCAGCCAAGGGGCATCACAGGGGCCCTTTTACGAGCAGTACTTC. Protein: CASSQGASQGPFYEQYF. J is TRBJ2-7 and V is TRBV4-3, with TRBD1 matching over 7 bases. With 1 base clipped from V and 4 bases from J, the junction kept 13 bases outside the gene matches. This CDR3 is 17 amino acids long. From germline, CDR1 is LGHNA and CDR2 YSLEER.

The V gene is TRBV6-4, the J gene TRBJ2-3; 7 nucleotides line up with TRBD1. This CDR3 is 15 amino acids long. J was trimmed by 6 bases and V by 4 bases; bases with no gene match: 10. CDR1 and CDR2 (germline): MRHNA, SNTAGT. This chain's CDR3 is CASSADREIADTQYF. CDR3 DNA sequence: TGTGCCAGCAGTGCTGACAGGGAAATCGCTGATACGCAGTATTTT.

V is TRBV5-1 and J is TRBJ2-7, with D hard to call. This CDR3 is 14 amino acids long. V dropped 3 bases and J dropped 2 bases, with 12 bases sitting between them. Germline values: CDR1 SGHRS, CDR2 YFSETQ. The CDR3 loop is CASSSDQETYEQYF. In DNA form, the CDR3 reads TGCGCCAGCAGCTCAGACCAGGAAACCTACGAGCAGTACTTC.

The rearrangement joins TRBV7-2 to TRBJ1-5, with 10 bases aligning to TRBD1. Germline trimming cut 6 bases from V and 3 bases from J; bases unmatched to any gene: 5. CDR1 SGHTA and CDR2 FQGNSA come from the germline V gene. The CDR3 sequence is 15 residues long. This chain's CDR3 is CASSPTGGDNQPQHF. CDR3 bases: TGTGCCAGCAGTCCGACAGGGGGCGACAATCAGCCCCAGCATTTT.

The chain links TRBV7-2 to TRBJ1-4, with D possibly matching TRBD1 (6 bases). Germline CDR1 reads SGHTA; CDR2 reads FQGNSA. This CDR3 is 14 amino acids long. Trimming removed 5 bases from V and 5 bases from J, with 12 bases in between. The CDR3 DNA reads TGTGCCAGCAGCCTGACAGGCCGGAATGAAAAACTGTTTTTT. Encoded protein: CASSLTGRNEKLFF.

The chain is built from TRBV27 and TRBJ2-7; tentatively, D is TRBD2 (5 bases). The CDR3 is 13 amino acids. Germline V gives CDR1 MNHEY, CDR2 SMNVEV (reference sequence). Trimming left V 7 bases short and J 5 bases short, with 15 bases between. DNA of the CDR3: TGTGCCAGCACCAACGGAGGTAGGAACGAGCAGTACTTC. Protein sequence: CASTNGGRNEQYF.

The chain uses TRBV6-6 and TRBJ1-2; tentatively, D is TRBD1 (6 bases). The CDR3 runs 13 residues. Germline loops: CDR1 MNHNY, CDR2 SVGAGI (reference sequence). V was trimmed by 6 bases and J by 6 bases, leaving 14 bases between them. The chain's CDR3 is CASRQGPSNGYTF. The CDR3 coding sequence is TGTGCCAGCAGACAGGGTCCCTCTAATGGCTACACCTTC.

This chain uses TRBV10-3 with TRBJ1-1; tentative D call: TRBD1 (6 bases). Trimming removed 2 bases from V and 3 bases from J, with 16 bases in between. Germline CDR1 reads ENHRY; CDR2 reads SYGVKD. The CDR3 has 16 residues. Here the CDR3 DNA reads TGTGCCATCAGTGAGACCTCAGGGGAAGTTGACACTGAAGCTTTCTTT. Its protein product is CAISETSGEVDTEAFF.

The chain links TRBV4-3 to TRBJ2-2, with 8 positions matching TRBD2. The CDR3 runs to 13 residues. Per the germline V gene, CDR1 is LGHNA and CDR2 is YSLEER. J lost 6 bases, V lost 5 bases, and 2 bases had no gene match. CDR3 in amino acids: CASSSGGAGELFF. DNA for the CDR3: TGCGCCAGCAGCAGCGGGGGAGCCGGGGAGCTGTTTTTT.